This T cell receptor beta chain stems from a study of cytomegalovirus exposure and HLA in healthy donors. Study-level results: Whilst most TCR sequences proved rare, a subset of public TCRs occurred across many donors.

Amplification used 60 Vbeta primers and 13 Jbeta primers. TCRdb keeps only in-frame clones here, not all; method: immunoSEQ multiplex PCR. The sample shows around 98,000 clones, around 68% of them seen only once. The germline V gene encodes CDR1 MDHEN and CDR2 SYDVKM. This CDR3 spans 14 amino acids. V was clipped by 5 bases and J by 8 bases; unmatched bases: 9. About this clone itself: What it recognizes is unknown.

The sequenced material came from PBMCs. The clonotype comes from a female donor in good health and CMV-seronegative. The chain links TRBV28 to TRBJ1-2; 9 positions agree with TRBD1. The CDR3 DNA is TGTGCCAGCAGTCGGACAGGGGTTTCAGTGGGCTACACCTTC. Translated, it gives CASSRTGVSVGYTF.